The 21 T cell receptor beta chains listed next were all sequenced from one sample in a study of CD8+CD57+ T cells in acquired aplastic anemia (dated by TCRdb to 2016 to 2018). The sequencer was an Illumina HiSeq 2000. Genomic DNA served as template for TCR beta VDJ combination and CDR3 sequence profiling. The raw public data were reprocessed by TCRdb itself: fastp quality trimming at Q25, MiXCR clonotype calling, in-frame beta chains only. Identical CDR3 proteins give one entry, which carries the most common genes and DNA. The table for this sample lists hundreds of thousands of distinct CDR3 sequences; 56% of them were counted only once. The ten largest clones take up approximately 1.2% of the sample. Expansion of CD8+CD57+ cells had been shown by flow cytometry in the patients chosen for sequencing. Sequencing was performed on sorted CD4+, CD8+, or CD8+CD57+ T cells (not recorded which) from PBMCs. All receptors derive from a human donor with aplastic anemia.

This clonotype was seen ten or more times. This rearrangement joins TRBV5-1 to TRBJ2-1, with a possible D match to TRBD1 (6 bases). Trimming removed 4 bases from V and 3 bases from J, with 20 bases in between. CDR3 length equals 17 residues. CDR1 is SGHRS and CDR2 is YFSETQ in the germline V gene. As DNA, the CDR3 is TGCGCCAGCAGCCCCACCCCGGACAGTGCGATCTACAATGAGCAGTTCTTC. Amino acids: CASSPTPDSAIYNEQFF.

V gene TRBV29-1 combines with J gene TRBJ1-2; 7 nucleotides agree with TRBD1. This CDR3 spans 17 amino acids. V gave up 1 base and J gave up 6 bases; unmatched junction bases: 17. Germline V gives CDR1 SQVTM, CDR2 ANQGSEA. For the CDR3, the DNA is TGCAGCGTTGAAGGACAGGGTGGTGTTTTTTTGCTTCATGGCTACACCTTC. Translation: CSVEGQGGVFLLHGYTF.

This clonotype was seen repeatedly, ten times or more. The chain employs TRBV18 and TRBJ2-5, with unresolved D. With 3 bases removed from V and 5 bases from J, the gap between germline ends came to 10 bases. The CDR3 is 13 amino acids. Germline V lookup: CDR1 KGHSH, CDR2 LQKENI. The CDR3 loop is CASSPLGSETQYF. The CDR3 nucleotides read TGTGCCAGCTCACCTTTAGGATCTGAGACCCAGTACTTC.

V is TRBV25-1 and J is TRBJ1-2, with D uncertain. V lost 4 bases, J lost 4 bases, and 7 bases lay in between. Germline CDR1 reads MGHDK; CDR2 reads SYGVNS. The CDR3 covers 12 residues. Here the CDR3 reads CASSGPGYGYTF. CDR3 bases: TGTGCCAGCAGTGGTCCCGGCTATGGCTACACCTTC.

This clonotype appeared a few times. The chain recombines TRBV7-6 with TRBJ2-7; possibly TRBD1 for D (5 bases). The V end lost 5 bases, the J end lost 3 bases, and 17 bases lay between the germline ends. Per germline, CDR1 SGHVS and CDR2 FNYEAQ. The CDR3 sequence is 15 residues long. CDR3 sequence reads: CASSPLTDRSYEQYF. The CDR3 coding sequence is TGTGCCAGCAGCCCCTTGACAGATAGGAGCTACGAGCAGTACTTC.

This chain connects TRBV7-9 to TRBJ2-5; weak D call: TRBD2 (6 bases). Between the trimmed V and J ends, which lost 5 bases and 2 bases, there was a span of 12 bases. The CDR3 loop spans 14 amino acids. Germline CDR1 is SEHNR and CDR2 is FQNEAQ (reference sequence). CDR3 amino acids: CASSPWEAQETQYF. Written as DNA, the CDR3 is TGTGCCAGCAGCCCCTGGGAGGCTCAAGAGACCCAGTACTTC.

This clonotype was recorded a few times. This rearrangement joins TRBV7-9 to TRBJ2-3; 13 bases align to TRBD2. CDR1 is SEHNR, CDR2 FQNEAQ, per germline (reference sequence). The CDR3 spans 15 residues. The V and J ends lost 6 bases and 6 bases, in that order; junction bases with no gene match: 6. The CDR3 loop is CASSAGLAGVDTQYF. CDR3 DNA: TGTGCCAGCAGTGCTGGACTAGCGGGAGTTGATACGCAGTATTTT.

The V gene is TRBV15, the J gene TRBJ2-7, with 9 bases identical to TRBD2. The CDR3 runs to 13 residues. J gave up 6 bases and V 1 base, and 1 base lay outside the gene matches. Per the germline V gene, CDR1 is LNHNV and CDR2 is YYDKDF (reference sequence). The CDR3 reads CATSRGTSAEQYF. Written as DNA, the CDR3 is TGTGCCACCAGCAGAGGGACTAGCGCCGAGCAGTACTTC.

This clonotype has more than one count but fewer than ten. For the CDR3, the DNA is TGTGCCAGCAGCGCGGCACTCACGGGTGAGCAGTACTTC. This translates into CASSAALTGEQYF. This chain uses TRBV9 with TRBJ2-7; D is unresolved. V lost 3 bases, J lost 7 bases, and 14 bases lay in between. In germline, CDR1 is SGDLS, CDR2 YYNGEE. This CDR3 spans 13 amino acids.

The table lists this clonotype with a few counts. The genes are TRBV7-3 and TRBJ2-7; D is perhaps TRBD2 (6 bases). This CDR3 region has 13 residues. V lost 5 bases, J lost 5 bases, and 13 bases lay in between. Germline assignment: CDR1 SGHTA and CDR2 FQGTGA. CDR3 amino acids: CASSPTSKHEQYF. In nucleotides, the CDR3 is TGTGCCAGCAGCCCCACTAGCAAACACGAGCAGTACTTC.

The gene calls are TRBV27 and TRBJ2-7; 8 bases line up with TRBD2. Germline lookup yields CDR1 MNHEY and CDR2 SMNVEV (reference sequence). V lost 3 bases, J lost 5 bases, and 12 bases stayed unmatched. This CDR3 is 16 amino acids long. Here the CDR3 reads CASSFGQGTSNHEQYF. DNA of the CDR3: TGTGCCAGCAGTTTCGGGCAGGGGACTAGTAACCACGAGCAGTACTTC.

This chain connects TRBV7-7 to TRBJ2-3, with 7 bases matching TRBD2. The CDR3 covers 17 residues. The junction had 9 bases not matched to a gene; V was cut back by 3 bases and J by 0 bases. CDR1 and CDR2 from the germline V gene are SSHAT and FNYEAQ (reference sequence). The CDR3 DNA reads TGTGCCAGCAGCTTGGGTGCCGGGGGGTACAGCACAGATACGCAGTATTTT. Amino acids: CASSLGAGGYSTDTQYF. The full variable domain, with the rest looked up from reference TRBV7-7 and TRBJ2-3, is GAGVSQSPRYKVTKRGQDVTLRCDPISSHATLYWYQQALGQGPEFLTYFNYEAQPDKSGLPSDRFSAERPEGSISTLTIQRTEQRDSAMYRCASSLGAGGYSTDTQYFGPGTRLTVL.

This clonotype was recorded many times. The CDR3 reads CASSQLQTSGGNTGELFF. In DNA, the CDR3 is TGTGCCAGCAGCCAGCTCCAGACTAGCGGGGGTAACACCGGGGAGCTGTTTTTT. The chain employs TRBV4-2 and TRBJ2-2, with 12 positions matching TRBD2. The junction had 7 bases not matched to a gene; V was cut back by 3 bases and J by 2 bases. Germline CDR1 reads LGHNA; CDR2 reads YNFKEQ. The CDR3 extends over 18 amino acids.

J is TRBJ2-7 and V is TRBV7-2; no definite D call. V was trimmed by 5 bases and J by 3 bases, leaving 20 bases between them. Germline V gene lookup returns CDR1 SGHTA and CDR2 FQGNSA. The CDR3 runs to 16 residues. This CDR3 reads CASSEYMTSSGYEQYF. As DNA, the CDR3 is TGTGCCAGCAGCGAATACATGACCAGCTCCGGCTACGAGCAGTACTTC. The complete variable domain, with remaining parts taken from reference TRBV7-2 and TRBJ2-7, reads GAGVSQSPSNKVTEKGKDVELRCDPISGHTALYWYRQSLGQGLEFLIYFQGNSAPDKSGLPSDRFSAERTGGSVSTLTIQRTQQEDSAVYLCASSEYMTSSGYEQYFGPGTRLTVT.

As to this clonotype: Germline is not matched at one junction end, which may reflect a read error. The rearrangement joins TRBV9 to TRBJ2-5, with TRBD1 matching over 8 bases. CDR3 size: 14 residues. The V gene's germline CDR1 is SGDLS and CDR2 YYNGEE. Here the CDR3 reads CASGVDRGQETQYF. CDR3 coding DNA: TGTGCCAGCGGCGTAGACAGGGGACAAGAGACCCAGTACTTC.

This clonotype was recorded at least ten times. The CDR3 sequence is CASSLLAGGTSTDTQYF. The CDR3, as DNA: TGTGCCAGCAGCTTATTGGCGGGGGGGACTAGCACAGATACGCAGTATTTT. The V call is TRBV7-8, the J call TRBJ2-3; TRBD2 matches 9 bases. Per the germline V gene, CDR1 is SGHVS and CDR2 is FQNEAQ. The trim removed 2 bases at V and 0 bases at J, leaving 6 bases unmatched. This CDR3 comprises 17 residues.

This clonotype was counted many times. The chain employs TRBV20-1 and TRBJ2-2; perhaps TRBD1 as D (6 bases). CDR3 size: 14 residues. Germline V gene data show CDR1 as DFQATT and CDR2 as SNEGSKA (reference sequence). V dropped 4 bases and J dropped 1 base, with 10 bases sitting between them. CDR3 sequence: CSANPGQNTGELFF. DNA for the CDR3: TGCAGTGCTAATCCGGGACAGAACACCGGGGAGCTGTTTTTT.

This clonotype has a count of ten or more. The chain links TRBV18 to TRBJ2-1; the D is unclear. The CDR3 is 14 amino acids. Germline loops: CDR1 KGHSH, CDR2 LQKENI. Trimming took off 3 bases at V and 7 bases at J, with 13 bases between the two ends. The DNA of the CDR3 is TGTGCCAGCTCACCTTACTCCGGGTGGAATGAGCAGTTCTTC. Its protein is CASSPYSGWNEQFF. The entire variable domain, with the rest obtained from reference TRBV18 and TRBJ2-1, is as follows: NAGVMQNPRHLVRRRGQEARLRCSPMKGHSHVYWYRQLPEEGLKFMVYLQKENIIDESGMPKERFSAEFPKEGPSILRIQQVVRGDSAAYFCASSPYSGWNEQFFGPGTRLTVL.

This clonotype was found many times. The chain employs TRBV3-1 and TRBJ2-7; 7 nucleotides line up with TRBD2. V trimming: 0 bases; J trimming: 1 base; junction bases outside the gene matches: 6. Germline assignment: CDR1 LGHDT and CDR2 YNNKEL (reference sequence). This CDR3 has 16 amino acids. Here the CDR3 reads CASSQEGGVRSYEQYF. CDR3 coding DNA: TGTGCCAGCAGCCAAGAGGGAGGGGTTCGATCCTACGAGCAGTACTTC.

As concerns this clonotype: Sequence at one end of the junction differs from germline and may be a read error. V gene TRBV7-9 combines with J gene TRBJ1-3, with 9 bases identical to TRBD1. Germline V CDR1 and CDR2: SEHNR, FQNEAQ (reference sequence). CDR3 length: 16 amino acids. The CDR3 sequence is CANSTGDRASGNTIYF. CDR3 sequence (DNA): TGTGCCAACAGTACCGGGGACAGGGCCTCTGGAAACACTATATATTTT.

The rearrangement uses TRBV10-3 and TRBJ2-3, with D possibly matching TRBD1 (6 bases). The germline V gene encodes CDR1 ENHRY and CDR2 SYGVKD. The V gene lost 6 bases and the J gene lost 6 bases, with 22 bases spanning the gap. The CDR3 runs 16 residues. CDR3 sequence (DNA): TGTGCCATCAGCGGAGACAGGAGCCCCTCTGCCGATACGCAGTATTTT. Its protein product is CAISGDRSPSADTQYF.